The sequence of this T cell receptor beta chain was determined in a study of immune aging and cytomegalovirus after organ transplant (dated by TCRdb to 2020 to 2022). With respect to the entire study: All transplant recipients received three-drug immunosuppression with prednisone, tacrolimus, and mycophenolate.

The CDR3 has 14 amino acids, counting the end cysteine and phenylalanine. Of all the DNA, just the CDR3 is kept, 42 bases in frame from base 1. The germline V gene gives CDR1 as SQVTM and CDR2 as ANQGSEA. V lost 4 bases and J lost 1 base; the stretch between them is 8 bases long. Receptor amplification or capture employed single-cell sequencing. These reads were obtained on an Illumina NovaSeq 6000. The BD Rhapsody Targeted mRNA and AbSeq Reagent Kit, in a microwell format, was used for cell capture and library preparation. The libraries included TCR, sample tags, AbSeq, and targeted mRNA drawn from the Human T-Cell Expression Panel together with custom TOX and TOX2 primers. Sequencing of the libraries was done on an Illumina NovaSeq. On the study's bioinformatics: The analysis covered 10468 cells in total, of which some 6,900 were CD8 T cells and some 4,000 were CD8 T cells with an identifiable TCR CDR3. The BD Rhapsody Targeted Analysis Pipeline, including V(D)J processing, was run on the Seven Bridges Genomics platform to process the raw data. SeqGeq 1.6.0 was used for quality control, Sample Tag demultiplexing with Lex-BDSMK, clone identification with VDJ Explorer, and Seurat clustering. A clone was considered non-expanded if it made up <1% of CD8 T cells, and considered a clonal expansion if it made up >2.5% of the sample. The raw public data were reprocessed by TCRdb itself: fastp quality trimming at Q25, MiXCR clonotype calling, in-frame beta chains only. Each CDR3 protein gets just one entry, which takes the most common genes and DNA from the rows behind it. TCRdb assigned the V and J calls; the authors' analysis was not used. This sample comprises approximately 22,000 distinct CDR3 sequences, roughly 38% of them detected only once. The ten largest clones represent about 25% of the sample.

Read against the paper, the sample's time point label means: five sample-tagged time points from pre-transplant (day -1) to day 368 post-transplant, pooled. After thawing, PBMC were stimulated with a CMV IE-1 overlapping peptide library for approximately 12 hours, with no transport inhibitors added. Thawed cells were rested overnight and then stimulated in R10 medium with CD28/CD49d costimulation. The IE-1 peptide library was composed of 15-amino-acid peptides with overlaps of 11 amino acids. Each time point was barcoded with BD Single-Cell Multiplexing Kit Sample Tags, pooled, and stained with oligo-conjugated anti-CD45RA plus sorting antibodies. A BD FACSAria III was used to sort CMV-responsive CD8+CD137+ and CD4+CD154+ T cells at 4-way purity. Blood was drawn into EDTA vacutainers and was processed by Ficoll gradient within 1-24 hours. Details on this clonotype: Its specific antigen is unknown. Base quality data are lacking; no much larger clone is found one base away.

Study-wide findings and limitations: CD57 was not measured in the sequencing data, so a conservative gene-based aging definition was used instead. TEMRA cells made up a larger share of large clones, and the seven largest clones (1904 cells) gained aged and TEMRA cells while losing TCM cells. Aged-phenotype cells increased post-transplant regardless of clone size, earlier in large clones (days 200-264) than small clones, following viremia.

The V and J genes are TRBV29-1 and TRBJ2-6; the D gene remains uncertain. The sample consisted of CMV peptide-activated CD4+ and CD8+ T cells sorted from blood, taken at five time points, pooled. The cell subset or site label of this sample denotes: sorted CD8+CD137+ and CD4+CD154+ T cells after roughly 13 h CMV IE-1 peptide stimulation. This receptor was identified in a female donor who had a heart transplant and CMV viremia. DNA sequence: TGCAGCGTTGTGTTAGCATCTGGGGCCAACGTCCTGACTTTC. It codes for CSVVLASGANVLTF.